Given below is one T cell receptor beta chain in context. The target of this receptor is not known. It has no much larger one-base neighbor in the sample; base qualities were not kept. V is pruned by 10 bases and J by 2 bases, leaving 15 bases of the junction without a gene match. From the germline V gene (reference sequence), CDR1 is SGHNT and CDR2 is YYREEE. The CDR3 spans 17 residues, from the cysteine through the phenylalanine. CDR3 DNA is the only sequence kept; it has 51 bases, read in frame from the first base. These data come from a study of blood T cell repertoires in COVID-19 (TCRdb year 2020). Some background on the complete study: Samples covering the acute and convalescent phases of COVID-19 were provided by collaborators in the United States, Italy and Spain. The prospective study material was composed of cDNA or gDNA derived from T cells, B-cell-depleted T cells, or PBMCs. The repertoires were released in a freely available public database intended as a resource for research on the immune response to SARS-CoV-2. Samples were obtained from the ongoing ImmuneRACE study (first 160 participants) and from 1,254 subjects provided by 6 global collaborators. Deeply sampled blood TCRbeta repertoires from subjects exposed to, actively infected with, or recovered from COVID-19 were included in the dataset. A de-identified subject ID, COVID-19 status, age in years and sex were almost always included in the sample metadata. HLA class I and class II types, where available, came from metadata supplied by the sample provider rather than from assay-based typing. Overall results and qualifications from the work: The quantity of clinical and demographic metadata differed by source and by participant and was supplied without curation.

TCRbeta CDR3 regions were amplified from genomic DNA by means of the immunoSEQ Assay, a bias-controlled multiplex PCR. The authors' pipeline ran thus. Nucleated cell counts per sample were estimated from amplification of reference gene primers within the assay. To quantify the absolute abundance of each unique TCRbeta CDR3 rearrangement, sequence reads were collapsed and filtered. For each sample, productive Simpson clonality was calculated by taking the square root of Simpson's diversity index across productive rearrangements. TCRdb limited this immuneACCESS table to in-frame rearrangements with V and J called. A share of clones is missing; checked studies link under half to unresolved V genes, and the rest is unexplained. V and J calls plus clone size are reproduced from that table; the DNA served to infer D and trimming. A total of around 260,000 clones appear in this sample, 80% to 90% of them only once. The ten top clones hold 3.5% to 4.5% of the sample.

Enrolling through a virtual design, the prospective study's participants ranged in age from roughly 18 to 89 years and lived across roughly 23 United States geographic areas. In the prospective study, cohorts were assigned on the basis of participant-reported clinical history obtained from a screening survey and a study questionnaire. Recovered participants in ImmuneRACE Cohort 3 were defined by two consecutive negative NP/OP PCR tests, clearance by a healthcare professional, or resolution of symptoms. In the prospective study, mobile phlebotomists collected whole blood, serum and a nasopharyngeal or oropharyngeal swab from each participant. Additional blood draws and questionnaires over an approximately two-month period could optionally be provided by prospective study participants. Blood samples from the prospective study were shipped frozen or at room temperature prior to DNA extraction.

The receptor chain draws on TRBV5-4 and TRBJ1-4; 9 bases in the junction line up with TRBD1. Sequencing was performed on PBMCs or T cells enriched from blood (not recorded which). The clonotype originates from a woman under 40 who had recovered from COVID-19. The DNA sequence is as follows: TGTGCCTATCACCGGGGGACAGGGACGGGTACTAATGAAAAACTGTTTTTT. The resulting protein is CAYHRGTGTGTNEKLFF.